This T cell receptor (beta chain) was recovered during a study of T cell changes during pregnancy in multiple sclerosis. The data were produced by immunoSEQ multiplex PCR, yet TCRdb's version contains in-frame clones alone and is incomplete. The sample includes 15,000 to 18,000 clones, 75% to 85% seen only once; the top ten take about 17%. Germline CDR1 MRHNA, CDR2 SNTAGT. With 0 bases removed from V and 0 bases from J, the gap between germline ends came to 7 bases. This CDR3 region has 15 residues. The receptor was derived from a female donor in good health, enrolled as a control in a pregnancy study. The sequences come from CD8+ T cells from peripheral blood mononuclear cells, collected after pregnancy. The chain carries TRBV6-4 and TRBJ2-3; the D gene is possibly TRBD2 (6 bases). DNA of the CDR3: TGTGCCAGCAGTGACTCCGGGACTAGCACAGATACGCAGTATTTT. This codes for CASSDSGTSTDTQYF.